These T cell receptor beta chains were read from a single sample in a study of blood T cell repertoires in COVID-19. Here immunoSEQ multiplex PCR was the method, and the copy in TCRdb shows in-frame clones only, minus some. Of a few hundred thousand clones listed, about 85% are singletons. The sample consisted of peripheral blood. Source of these receptors: a man in his forties with acute or convalescent COVID-19. CDR3s include the opening cysteine and the closing phenylalanine or tryptophan.

v_gene	CDR3aa
TRBV5-1	CASSLGDRGRITEAFF
TRBV30	CAWGEGSSRGNTIYF
TRBV7-9	CASSTGQGAGTEAFF
TRBV5-8	CASSSGDRGSSYNEQFF
TRBV11-2	CASSLETGGYEQYF
TRBV29-1	CSAGMVGSNQPQHF
TRBV18	CASSQDRNQPQHF
TRBV6-5	CASQTEPAYTGELFF
TRBV7-9	CASSFMRGQGNLAVEKLFF
TRBV7-2	CASSLTGTGGWDNEKLFF
TRBV28	CASSLQAGTKETQYF
TRBV7-9	CASSSPGTGGRYGYTF
TRBV28	CASSLSGPTEAFF
TRBV11-2	CASSLYAGLGTEAFF
TRBV11-2	CASSFDGGYEQYF
TRBV5-6	CASSLQRTEAFF
TRBV5-1	CASSLQPTNYGYTF
TRBV3-1/TRBV3-2	CASSQRLAEETQYF
TRBV6-6	CASSYSRPRDTEAFF
TRBV29-1	CSVGPSRVGAFF
TRBV19	CASSTGLPPKEQYF
TRBV28	CASSLSAAQETQYF